The clone carrying this TCR beta chain ranks as medium-sized. The antigen remains undetermined. The assay was immunoSEQ multiplex PCR, and TCRdb's table has in-frame clones only and misses some. The sample shows approximately 5,600 clones, 32% of them seen only once. The treatment: randomized to nivolumab then ipilimumab (arm A) or the reverse (arm B). The germline gives CDR1 WSHSY, CDR2 SAAADI. The CDR3 is 16 residues long. The V gene lost 6 bases and the J gene lost 0 bases, with 14 bases spanning the gap. This sample was taken from a study of sequential checkpoint blockade in melanoma. Looking at the study overall: Maintenance nivolumab came after either treatment sequence.

Study-level findings and limits: In arm A, pretreatment tumor clonality was associated with response.

The V call is TRBV10-2, the J call TRBJ1-4, with a weak D call TRBD1 (5 bases). The sequence derives from a human donor with melanoma. Material: tumor tissue (inferred from file names), obtained from a patient given nivolumab and ipilimumab in sequence. Here the CDR3 reads CASSILRGSTNEKLFF. As DNA, the CDR3 is TGCGCCAGCAGCATACTCCGGGGGTCAACTAATGAAAAACTGTTTTTT.